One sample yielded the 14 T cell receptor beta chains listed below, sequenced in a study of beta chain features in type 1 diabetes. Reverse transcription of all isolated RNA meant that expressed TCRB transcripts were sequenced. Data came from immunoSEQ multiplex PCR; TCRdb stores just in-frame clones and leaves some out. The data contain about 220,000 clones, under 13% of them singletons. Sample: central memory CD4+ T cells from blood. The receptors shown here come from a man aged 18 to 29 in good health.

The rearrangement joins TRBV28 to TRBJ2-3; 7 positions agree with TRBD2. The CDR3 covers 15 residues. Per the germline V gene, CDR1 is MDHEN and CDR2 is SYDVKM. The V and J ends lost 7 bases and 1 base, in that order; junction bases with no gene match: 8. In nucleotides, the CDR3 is TGTGCCAGCACCGACAGCGGGGAGGGCACAGATACGCAGTATTTT. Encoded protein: CASTDSGEGTDTQYF.

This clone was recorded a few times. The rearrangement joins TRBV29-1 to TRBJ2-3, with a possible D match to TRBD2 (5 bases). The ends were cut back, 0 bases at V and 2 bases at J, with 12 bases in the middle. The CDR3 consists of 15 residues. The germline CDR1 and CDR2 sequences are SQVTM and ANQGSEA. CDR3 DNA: TGCAGCGTTGAAGACCGGACTGCATCCACAGATACGCAGTATTTT. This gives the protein CSVEDRTASTDTQYF.

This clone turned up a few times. The CDR3 spells CSARRQQGQYF. In nucleotides, the CDR3 is TGCAGTGCTAGGAGGCAACAGGGGCAGTACTTC. The gene calls are TRBV20-1 and TRBJ2-7, with a tentative D call TRBD1 (6 bases). Looked up from germline, CDR1 is DFQATT and CDR2 is SNEGSKA (reference sequence). V lost 3 bases and J 9 bases, leaving 12 bases between the germline ends. The CDR3 totals 11 residues.

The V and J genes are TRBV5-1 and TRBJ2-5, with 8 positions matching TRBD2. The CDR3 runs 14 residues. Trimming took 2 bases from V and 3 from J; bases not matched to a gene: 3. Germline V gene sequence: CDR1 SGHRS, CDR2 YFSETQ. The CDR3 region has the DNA TGCGCCAGCAGCTTTGCGGGAGGAGAAGAGACCCAGTACTTC. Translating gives CASSFAGGEETQYF.

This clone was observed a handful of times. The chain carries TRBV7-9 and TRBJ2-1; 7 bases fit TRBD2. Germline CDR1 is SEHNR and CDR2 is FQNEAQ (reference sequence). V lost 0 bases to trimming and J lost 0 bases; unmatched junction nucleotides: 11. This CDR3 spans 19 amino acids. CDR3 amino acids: CASSLAGGPLASSYNEQFF. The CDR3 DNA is TGTGCCAGCAGCTTAGCGGGAGGGCCACTAGCAAGCTCCTACAATGAGCAGTTCTTC.

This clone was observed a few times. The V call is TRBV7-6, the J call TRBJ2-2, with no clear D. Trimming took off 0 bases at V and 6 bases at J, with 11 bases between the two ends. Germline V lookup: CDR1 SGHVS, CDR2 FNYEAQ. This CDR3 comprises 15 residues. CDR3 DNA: TGTGCCAGCAGCTTAGCTGAACTTAAAGCCGGGGAGCTGTTTTTT. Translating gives CASSLAELKAGELFF.

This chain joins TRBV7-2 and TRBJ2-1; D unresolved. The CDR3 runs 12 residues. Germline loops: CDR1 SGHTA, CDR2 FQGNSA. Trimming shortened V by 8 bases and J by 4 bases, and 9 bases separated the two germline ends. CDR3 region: CASGSLYNEQFF. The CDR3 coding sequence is TGTGCCAGCGGCAGTTTATACAATGAGCAGTTCTTC.

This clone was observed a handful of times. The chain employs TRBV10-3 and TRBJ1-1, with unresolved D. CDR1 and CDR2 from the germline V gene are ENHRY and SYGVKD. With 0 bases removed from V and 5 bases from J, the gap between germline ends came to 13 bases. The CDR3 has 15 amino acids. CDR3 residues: CAISESRAEWTEAFF. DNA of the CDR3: TGTGCCATCAGTGAGTCGCGGGCAGAATGGACTGAAGCTTTCTTT.

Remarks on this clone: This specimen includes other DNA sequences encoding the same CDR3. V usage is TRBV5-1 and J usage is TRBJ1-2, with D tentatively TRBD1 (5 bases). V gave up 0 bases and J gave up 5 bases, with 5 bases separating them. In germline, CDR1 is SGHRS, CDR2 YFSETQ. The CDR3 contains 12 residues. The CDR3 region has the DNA TGCGCCAGCAGCTTGGGACAGTATGGCTACACCTTC. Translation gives CASSLGQYGYTF.

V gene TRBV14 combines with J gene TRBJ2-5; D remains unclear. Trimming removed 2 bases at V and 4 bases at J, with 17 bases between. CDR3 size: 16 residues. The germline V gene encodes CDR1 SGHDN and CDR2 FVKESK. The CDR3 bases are TGTGCCAGCAGCCAACTATTCCAGGTAGAAGTAGAGACCCAGTACTTC. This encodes CASSQLFQVEVETQYF.

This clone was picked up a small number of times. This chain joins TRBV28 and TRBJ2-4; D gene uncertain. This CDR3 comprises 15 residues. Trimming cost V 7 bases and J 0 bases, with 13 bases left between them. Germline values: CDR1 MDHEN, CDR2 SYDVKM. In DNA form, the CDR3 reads TGTGCCAGCAACCAGTTTTCTCTAGCCAAAAACATTCAGTACTTC. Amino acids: CASNQFSLAKNIQYF.

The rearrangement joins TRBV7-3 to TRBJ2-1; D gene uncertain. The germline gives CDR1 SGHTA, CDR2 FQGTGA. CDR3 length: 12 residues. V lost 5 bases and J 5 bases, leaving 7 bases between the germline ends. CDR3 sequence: CASSTHNNEQFF. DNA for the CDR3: TGTGCCAGCAGCACCCATAACAATGAGCAGTTCTTC.

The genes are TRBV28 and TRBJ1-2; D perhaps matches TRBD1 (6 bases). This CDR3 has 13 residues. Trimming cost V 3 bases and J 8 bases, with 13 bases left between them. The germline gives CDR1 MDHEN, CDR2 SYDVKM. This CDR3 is CASSLEQGRGYTF. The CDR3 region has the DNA TGTGCCAGCAGTTTGGAACAGGGAAGGGGCTACACCTTC.

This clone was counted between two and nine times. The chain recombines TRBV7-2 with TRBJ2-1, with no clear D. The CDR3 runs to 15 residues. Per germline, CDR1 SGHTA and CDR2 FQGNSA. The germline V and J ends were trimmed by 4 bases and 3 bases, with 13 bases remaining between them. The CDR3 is CASSSARDFYNEQFF. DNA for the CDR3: TGTGCCAGCAGCTCCGCTAGGGATTTCTACAATGAGCAGTTCTTC.